These T cell receptor beta chains were read from a single sample in a study of identical twins. TCRdb redid the calling of the 5' RACE reads with MiXCR, one entry per CDR3 protein. The data show hundreds of thousands of distinct CDR3 sequences, roughly an eighth seen once. This sample was shared with a second study, whose subject was yellow fever vaccine responses in identical twins.

Sample: PBMCs. These receptors came from a young woman in good health. The CDR3 runs from the conserved cysteine through the conserved F or W. A D gene is named only where the DNA matches it firmly. Clone size, where shown, is once, few, many, or a class for clones that have expanded.

J gene | clone size | V gene | D gene | CDR3 length | CDR3 protein | CDR3 DNA
TRBJ2-2 | many | TRBV5-5 | - | 15 | CASDGGNSNTGELFF | TGTGCCAGCGATGGGGGGAACTCGAACACCGGGGAGCTGTTTTTT
TRBJ2-1 | - | TRBV20-1 | - | 14 | CSASGQRTYNEQFF | TGCAGTGCTTCCGGACAGCGAACTTACAATGAGCAGTTCTTC
TRBJ1-1 | many | TRBV29-1 | TRBD1 | 13 | CSVEDRDSHEAFF | TGCAGCGTTGAAGACAGGGACAGCCATGAAGCTTTCTTT
TRBJ2-2 | - | TRBV20-1 | - | 13 | CSARGRNTGELFF | TGCAGCGCCAGGGGTCGGAACACCGGGGAGCTGTTTTTT
TRBJ2-3 | - | TRBV12-3/TRBV12-4 | - | 13 | CASSPRFVDTQYF | TGTGCCAGCAGTCCCCGCTTCGTGGATACGCAGTATTTT
TRBJ1-1 | few | TRBV7-2 | - | 13 | CASSSTYGWEAFF | TGTGCCAGCAGCTCCACTTACGGATGGGAAGCTTTCTTT
TRBJ1-2 | - | TRBV5-1 | - | 12 | CASSPAGGWYTF | TGCGCCAGCAGCCCGGCGGGGGGCTGGTACACCTTC
TRBJ2-2 | few | TRBV10-2 | TRBD1 | 14 | CASQQGGGTGELFF | TGCGCCAGCCAACAGGGGGGTGGCACCGGGGAGCTGTTTTTT
TRBJ2-7 | many | TRBV7-2 | - | 15 | CASSLRASASYEQYF | TGTGCCAGCAGCTTACGGGCTAGCGCATCATACGAGCAGTACTTC
TRBJ2-5 | - | TRBV6-1 | TRBD2 | 17 | CASNEEWTSVYQETQYF | TGTGCCAGCAATGAAGAATGGACTAGCGTGTACCAAGAGACCCAGTACTTC
TRBJ1-2 | few | TRBV7-9 | - | 15 | CASSLAIGQNYGYTF | TGTGCCAGCAGCTTGGCAATAGGACAGAACTATGGCTACACCTTC
TRBJ2-1 | - | TRBV2 | TRBD1 | 12 | CASRTTGWEQFF | TGTGCCAGCAGAACGACAGGGTGGGAGCAGTTCTTC
TRBJ2-3 | few | TRBV20-1 | TRBD2 | 18 | CSARGGLAGGSSTDTQYF | TGCAGTGCTAGAGGAGGACTAGCGGGGGGATCTAGCACAGATACGCAGTATTTT
TRBJ2-5 | few | TRBV12-3/TRBV12-4 | - | 11 | CASSTWGTQYF | TGTGCCAGCAGTACCTGGGGGACCCAGTACTTC
TRBJ2-2 | few | TRBV25-1 | - | 17 | CASSEYLTTDETGELFF | TGTGCCAGCAGTGAATATTTGACAACCGACGAAACCGGGGAGCTGTTTTTT
TRBJ1-3 | - | TRBV28 | - | 16 | CASSLQLGTYGNTIYF | TGTGCCAGCAGTTTACAGTTAGGGACATACGGAAACACCATATATTTT
TRBJ1-5 | - | TRBV5-1 | - | 13 | CASSLGGGEPQHF | TGCGCCAGCAGCCTGGGGGGGGGAGAGCCCCAGCATTTT
TRBJ2-5 | - | TRBV5-4 | TRBD2 | 13 | CASSWTSEETQYF | TGTGCCAGCAGCTGGACTAGCGAGGAGACCCAGTACTTC
TRBJ2-1 | few | TRBV7-9 | TRBD2 | 14 | CASSLNWGRDEQFF | TGTGCCAGCAGCTTAAACTGGGGGAGGGATGAGCAGTTCTTC
TRBJ1-3 | - | TRBV7-9 | - | 16 | CASGPPGHSSGNTIYF | TGTGCCAGTGGACCTCCGGGGCATAGCTCTGGAAACACCATATATTTT
TRBJ2-5 | - | TRBV20-1 | TRBD2 | 14 | CSAIGLAGVETQYF | TGCAGTGCTATTGGACTAGCGGGGGTGGAGACCCAGTACTTC
TRBJ1-5 | few | TRBV20-1 | - | 15 | CSASYRWDSNQPQHF | TGCAGTGCTAGTTACAGGTGGGATAGCAATCAGCCCCAGCATTTT
TRBJ2-7 | few | TRBV14 | TRBD2 | 17 | CASSQERGSGTPYEQYF | TGTGCCAGCAGCCAAGAGCGGGGAAGCGGGACTCCCTACGAGCAGTACTTC
TRBJ1-5 | - | TRBV4-2 | - | 14 | CASSQDWSGQPQHF | TGTGCCAGCAGCCAAGATTGGTCTGGCCAGCCCCAGCATTTT
TRBJ2-2 | few | TRBV7-6 | - | 15 | CASSLGRIGTGELFF | TGTGCCAGCAGCTTAGGGAGGATCGGCACCGGGGAGCTGTTTTTT
TRBJ2-7 | few | TRBV12-3/TRBV12-4 | - | 13 | CASSPNEGYEQYF | TGTGCCAGCAGTCCAAACGAGGGTTACGAGCAGTACTTC
TRBJ1-5 | many | TRBV10-3 | TRBD1 | 13 | CAISKGANQPQHF | TGTGCCATCAGCAAGGGGGCCAATCAGCCCCAGCATTTT
TRBJ1-5 | many | TRBV6-1 | - | 15 | CASRTGGSGNQPQHF | TGTGCCAGCAGGACAGGTGGATCCGGCAATCAGCCCCAGCATTTT
TRBJ2-2 | - | TRBV5-6 | TRBD1 | 15 | CASSRGPANTGELFF | TGTGCCAGCAGCAGGGGGCCCGCGAACACCGGGGAGCTGTTTTTT
TRBJ2-6 | - | TRBV5-1 | TRBD2 | 18 | CASSPRLAVNSGANVLTF | TGCGCCAGCAGCCCAAGACTAGCGGTGAACTCTGGGGCCAACGTCCTGACTTTC
TRBJ1-5 | - | TRBV10-3 | - | 13 | CASSSRDNQPQHF | TGTGCCAGCAGTAGTCGAGATAATCAGCCCCAGCATTTT
TRBJ2-3 | many | TRBV12-3/TRBV12-4 | - | 13 | CASSQRMGNTQYF | TGTGCCAGCAGTCAAAGGATGGGAAATACGCAGTATTTT
TRBJ1-1 | few | TRBV5-1 | - | 12 | CASSSDSTEAFF | TGCGCCAGCAGCTCTGACAGCACTGAAGCTTTCTTT
TRBJ2-1 | - | TRBV6-8 | - | 12 | CASSADSWELFF | TGTGCCAGCAGTGCGGACTCTTGGGAGCTGTTCTTC
TRBJ2-5 | - | TRBV7-9 | - | 15 | CASSLVPPVQETQYF | TGTGCCAGCAGCTTAGTTCCCCCCGTCCAAGAGACCCAGTACTTC
TRBJ2-2 | - | TRBV27 | - | 12 | CASSLWGRELFF | TGTGCCAGCAGTTTATGGGGTCGGGAGCTGTTTTTT
TRBJ2-6 | - | TRBV12-3/TRBV12-4 | TRBD1 | 16 | CASTVTGDSGANVLTF | TGTGCCAGCACCGTGACAGGGGACTCTGGGGCCAACGTCCTGACTTTC
TRBJ1-2 | - | TRBV29-1 | TRBD1 | 12 | CSVVTGAYGYTF | TGCAGCGTGGTGACAGGGGCGTATGGCTACACCTTC
TRBJ2-3 | - | TRBV27 | - | 15 | CASSLFPSGTDTQYF | TGTGCCAGCAGTTTATTTCCCTCCGGCACAGATACGCAGTATTTT
TRBJ2-2 | - | TRBV20-1 | TRBD2 | 13 | CSATGGRTGELFF | TGCAGTGCCACGGGGGGTCGCACCGGGGAGCTGTTTTTT
TRBJ2-1 | - | TRBV9 | TRBD2 | 16 | CASRATSVPSYNEQFF | TGTGCCAGCAGGGCAACTAGCGTTCCCTCCTACAATGAGCAGTTCTTC
TRBJ2-2 | many | TRBV15 | - | 16 | CATSSTGWTNTGELFF | TGTGCCACCAGCAGTACAGGGTGGACGAACACCGGGGAGCTGTTTTTT
TRBJ1-2 | - | TRBV5-1 | - | 15 | CASSLGVVSGYGYTF | TGCGCCAGCAGCCTGGGGGTCGTAAGCGGGTATGGCTACACCTTC
TRBJ1-1 | - | TRBV10-3 | TRBD1 | 13 | CAIGGQANTEAFF | TGTGCCATCGGGGGACAGGCCAACACTGAAGCTTTCTTT
TRBJ2-1 | few | TRBV6-2/TRBV6-3 | - | 16 | CASSYSRDPAYNEQFF | TGTGCCAGCAGTTACTCCCGGGACCCAGCCTACAATGAGCAGTTCTTC
TRBJ1-4 | few | TRBV25-1 | - | 15 | CASSIPGQANEKLFF | TGTGCCAGCAGTATACCGGGACAAGCTAATGAAAAACTGTTTTTT
TRBJ2-7 | many | TRBV5-1 | - | 14 | CASSLVGRPYEQYF | TGCGCCAGCAGCTTGGTCGGCAGACCCTACGAGCAGTACTTC
TRBJ2-5 | - | TRBV20-1 | TRBD2 | 15 | CSASPLAGAGETQYF | TGCAGTGCTTCCCCCTTAGCGGGGGCGGGGGAGACCCAGTACTTC